This is a list of T cell receptor beta chains from one sample in a study of sequential checkpoint blockade in melanoma. The protocol was immunoSEQ multiplex PCR, while the TCRdb copy is restricted to in-frame clones and leaves out a portion. The table has about 40,000 clones, roughly 88% seen once. The sample here was CD8+ T cells sorted from blood (inferred from file names), taken from a patient given nivolumab and ipilimumab in sequence. These receptors were obtained from a human donor with melanoma. The CDR3 runs from the conserved cysteine through the conserved F or W. Fields, in order: CDR3 protein, CDR3 DNA, V gene, clone size, D gene, J gene. A D gene is named only where the DNA matches it firmly. A clone size is listed for some rows: how often the clone was seen (once, few, many), or a class if it is expanded.

CASSLLAGDNEQFF TGTGCCAGCAGCCTTTTAGCGGGAGACAATGAGCAGTTCTTC TRBV4-2 . TRBD2 TRBJ2-1
CASSSFRDRIYGYTF TGTGCCAGCAGCTCGTTCCGGGACAGGATCTATGGCTACACCTTC TRBV5-4 . TRBD1 TRBJ1-2
CASSQANSGRETQYF TGCGCCAGCAGCCAAGCCAATAGCGGGAGGGAGACCCAGTACTTC TRBV4-1 . TRBD2 TRBJ2-5
CASSLRSWTIGTDTQYF TGCGCCAGCAGCTTGAGGTCCTGGACTATAGGCACAGATACGCAGTATTTT TRBV5-1 . . TRBJ2-3
CASSRDRSNSYEQYF TGTGCCAGCAGCCGCGACAGGTCTAACTCCTACGAGCAGTACTTC TRBV13 . . TRBJ2-7
CASSSGTESYEQYF TGTGCCAGCAGCTCTGGGACAGAATCCTACGAGCAGTACTTC TRBV7-6 . TRBD1 TRBJ2-7
CASSLWGTPYEQYF TGCGCCAGCAGCTTGTGGGGGACTCCCTACGAGCAGTACTTC TRBV5-1 . . TRBJ2-7
CASSEAGGYEQYF TGCGCCAGCAGCGAAGCGGGAGGCTACGAGCAGTACTTC TRBV5-1 . TRBD2 TRBJ2-7
CASSPRTGSYEQYF TGTGCCAGCAGTCCAAGGACAGGCTCCTACGAGCAGTACTTC TRBV28 . TRBD1 TRBJ2-7
CASSYQVGDEQFF TGTGCCAGCAGCTATCAAGTGGGCGATGAGCAGTTCTTC TRBV7-9 . . TRBJ2-1
CASRGEQYSNQPQHF TGTGCCAGCAGAGGGGAACAGTATAGCAATCAGCCCCAGCATTTT TRBV27 . . TRBJ1-5
CASTQERESYEQYF TGTGCCAGCACTCAGGAGCGGGAGTCTTACGAGCAGTACTTC TRBV7-6 . TRBD2 TRBJ2-7
CASSLTGWRAFF TGTGCCAGCAGCTTAACAGGGTGGAGAGCTTTCTTT TRBV7-9 . . TRBJ1-1
CASSSKNQGAPGYTF TGTGCCAGCAGCTCGAAAAACCAGGGGGCACCCGGCTACACCTTC TRBV7-9 . TRBD1 TRBJ1-2
CASSLSGRASNQPQHF TGTGCCAGCAGTTTATCCGGGAGAGCTAGCAATCAGCCCCAGCATTTT TRBV27 . . TRBJ1-5
CASSDGTSYEQYF TGTGCCAGCAGTGACGGGACATCCTACGAGCAGTACTTC TRBV6-1 . . TRBJ2-7
CAWSVATDTQYF TGTGCCTGGAGTGTAGCCACAGATACGCAGTATTTT TRBV30 . . TRBJ2-3
CASSLGLKSYEQYF TGTGCCAGCAGTTTGGGCCTGAAATCCTACGAGCAGTACTTC TRBV27 once . TRBJ2-7
CASSSGGSHNEQFF TGTGCCAGCAGCTCAGGAGGTAGCCACAATGAGCAGTTCTTC TRBV13 once . TRBJ2-1
CASSWGHRGGGQETQYF TGTGCCAGCAGTTGGGGTCACAGGGGTGGGGGTCAAGAGACCCAGTACTTC TRBV27 . TRBD1 TRBJ2-5
CASSLREVNEQFF TGCGCCAGCAGCCTCAGAGAGGTGAATGAGCAGTTCTTC TRBV4-1 . . TRBJ2-1
CASSNEPGTSEGEQYF TGTGCCAGCAGCAATGAGCCCGGGACTAGCGAAGGCGAGCAGTACTTC TRBV27 once TRBD2 TRBJ2-7
CASSDLLGEAFF TGCGCCAGCAGTGACCTACTCGGGGAAGCTTTCTTT TRBV10-2 . . TRBJ1-1
CASSELAGRSKHEQFF TGTGCCAGCAGCGAACTAGCGGGAAGGAGTAAACATGAGCAGTTCTTC TRBV7-9 . TRBD2 TRBJ2-1
CASGHGTDYEQYF TGTGCCAGCGGCCACGGGACAGACTACGAGCAGTACTTC TRBV27 . TRBD1 TRBJ2-7
CASSLTGTVNEQFF TGTGCCAGCAGCTTGACCGGGACAGTCAATGAGCAGTTCTTC TRBV7-3 . TRBD1 TRBJ2-1
CASSFEQGSTDTQYF TGCGCCAGCAGCTTCGAGCAGGGGTCCACAGATACGCAGTATTTT TRBV5-1 . . TRBJ2-3
CWTATQETQYF TGTTGGACAGCAACCCAAGAGACCCAGTACTTC TRBV7-9 . . TRBJ2-5
CASSLGSSGANVLTF TGTGCCAGCAGCTTAGGTAGTTCTGGGGCCAACGTCCTGACTTTC TRBV7-3 . . TRBJ2-6
CASSFNRNQPQHF TGTGCCAGCAGTTTCAACAGAAATCAGCCCCAGCATTTT TRBV28 . . TRBJ1-5
CASSPVAGVNIQYF TGTGCCAGCAGCCCCGTAGCGGGAGTAAACATTCAGTACTTC TRBV7-8 . TRBD2 TRBJ2-4
CASSQDMGTQGPTDTQYF TGCGCCAGCAGCCAAGATATGGGGACTCAGGGTCCCACAGATACGCAGTATTTT TRBV4-1 once . TRBJ2-3
CASSFGPGGAGEKLFF TGTGCCAGCAGCTTTGGGCCAGGGGGCGCGGGGGAAAAACTGTTTTTT TRBV7-9 . TRBD1 TRBJ1-4
CASSQGDGYTF TGTGCCAGTTCACAGGGAGACGGCTACACCTTC TRBV19 . . TRBJ1-2
CASRPTSGSYNEQFF TGTGCCAGCAGGCCGACTAGCGGATCCTACAATGAGCAGTTCTTC TRBV7-9 . TRBD2 TRBJ2-1
CATSTLGTSGTGELFF TGTGCCACCAGCACCCTAGGGACTAGCGGCACCGGGGAGCTGTTTTTT TRBV15 once TRBD2 TRBJ2-2
CATGGPTSGIGNTGELFF TGTGCCACAGGGGGTCCGACTAGCGGGATCGGTAACACCGGGGAGCTGTTTTTT TRBV27 . TRBD2 TRBJ2-2
CASSSRTSGSSYNEQFF TGTGCCAGCAGCTCCCGGACTAGCGGGAGCTCCTACAATGAGCAGTTCTTC TRBV9 . TRBD2 TRBJ2-1
CASSREAITGELFF TGTGCTAGCAGCCGAGAGGCGATCACCGGGGAGCTGTTTTTT TRBV7-7 . . TRBJ2-2
CASSLFRVAGNTEAFF TGTGCCAGCAGCTTATTCCGGGTCGCCGGGAACACTGAAGCTTTCTTT TRBV7-2 . . TRBJ1-1
CASRFTGAYEQYF TGCGCCAGCAGGTTTACAGGGGCCTACGAGCAGTACTTC TRBV5-1 . TRBD1 TRBJ2-7
CASIRLQGAGTQYF TGTGCCAGCATCCGCCTCCAGGGGGCAGGTACGCAGTATTTT TRBV13 . TRBD1 TRBJ2-3
CASRPDTNYGYTF TGTGCCAGCAGACCAGACACTAACTATGGCTACACCTTC TRBV6-5 . . TRBJ1-2
CASSLTGGNIQYF TGTGCCAGCAGTTTAACAGGGGGAAACATTCAGTACTTC TRBV27 . TRBD1 TRBJ2-4
CASSGFGQGHQPQHF TGTGCCAGCAGTGGGTTCGGACAGGGACATCAGCCCCAGCATTTT TRBV27 once TRBD1 TRBJ1-5
CAWRATERETGELFF TGTGCCTGGAGGGCCACCGAGCGGGAGACCGGGGAGCTGTTTTTT TRBV30 few TRBD2 TRBJ2-2
CASSLAMGGESNTQYF TGCGCCAGCAGCTTGGCCATGGGGGGAGAGTCGAATACGCAGTATTTT TRBV5-1 few . TRBJ2-3
CASSVSGVAKNIQYF TGTGCCAGCAGCGTAAGCGGGGTAGCCAAAAACATTCAGTACTTC TRBV9 once TRBD2 TRBJ2-4
CASSESLGRGYEQYF TGTGCCAGCAGTGAATCTCTTGGCCGCGGCTACGAGCAGTACTTC TRBV2 few . TRBJ2-7
CASSQEFRGWETQYF TGCGCCAGCAGCCAAGAGTTTCGGGGGTGGGAGACCCAGTACTTC TRBV4-1 once . TRBJ2-5
CASSQGTASYEQYF TGCGCCAGCAGCCAAGGGACAGCCTCCTACGAGCAGTACTTC TRBV4-1 . . TRBJ2-7
CASSLDRENYEQYF TGTGCCAGCAGCTTGGACAGAGAGAACTACGAGCAGTACTTC TRBV7-9 . . TRBJ2-7
CASSLGTTDLTYEQYF TGTGCCAGCAGTCTCGGGACAACCGATCTTACCTACGAGCAGTACTTC TRBV28 . . TRBJ2-7